Shown below are 19 T cell receptor beta chains from a single sample sequenced in a study of T cells in Graves' hyperthyroidism and ophthalmopathy. The investigators amplified TCR beta CDR3 regions from RNA transcripts. HTBI primers were used for first-round RT-PCR of the TCR CDR3. MiXCR was run by TCRdb on the multiplex PCR reads, yielding one entry per CDR3 protein. The sample has around 350,000 distinct CDR3 sequences; more than 14% are singletons. The sequencing sample was made of blood. The receptors originated from a woman younger than 45 with Graves' ophthalmopathy.

This clonotype was seen at least ten times. The gene calls are TRBV19 and TRBJ1-5, with D maybe TRBD1 (6 bases). The CDR3 runs 13 residues. Trimming shortened V by 9 bases and J by 4 bases, and 13 bases separated the two germline ends. The germline CDR1 and CDR2 sequences are LNHDA and SQIVND (reference sequence). For the CDR3, the DNA is TGTGCCAGCAATACAGGGAGGAATCAGCCCCAGCATTTT. It translates to CASNTGRNQPQHF.

The J gene is TRBJ1-2, the V gene TRBV7-2; 7 bases map to TRBD1. V dropped 1 base and J dropped 6; count of bases not matched to a gene: 8. The CDR3 totals 15 residues. Germline CDR1 is SGHTA and CDR2 is FQGNSA. The CDR3 nucleotides are TGTGCCAGCAGCTTAGGACAGGGCGAGTATGATGGCTACACCTTC. Translation gives CASSLGQGEYDGYTF.

This clonotype was seen ten or more times. The chain combines TRBV3-1 with TRBJ1-5; 10 bases are shared with TRBD1. The length of the CDR3 is 14 residues. CDR1 LGHDT and CDR2 YNNKEL come from the germline V gene (reference sequence). Trimming removed 6 bases from V and 7 bases from J; junction bases left unmatched: 6. The CDR3 bases are TGTGCCAGCAGTATTGGGACAGGGGTACAGCCCCAGCATTTT. Amino acid sequence: CASSIGTGVQPQHF.

There are many counts of this clonotype. V gene TRBV7-9 combines with J gene TRBJ1-1, with TRBD1 as a possible D gene (5 bases). V was clipped by 5 bases and J by 2 bases, with 12 bases between them. Looked up from germline, CDR1 is SEHNR and CDR2 is FQNEAQ (reference sequence). This CDR3 is built from 14 residues. The CDR3 is CASSHRDRNTEAFF. CDR3 nucleotides: TGTGCCAGCAGCCATAGAGACAGAAACACTGAAGCTTTCTTT.

The chain couples TRBV20-1 to TRBJ1-6; tentative D call: TRBD1 (5 bases). The V gene's germline CDR1 is DFQATT and CDR2 SNEGSKA (reference sequence). V shed 5 bases and J shed 4 bases, with 15 bases lying between them. There are 15 residues in the CDR3. As DNA, the CDR3 is TGCAGTGCTCCTTCCCAGGGTCTGTATAATTCACCCCTCCACTTT. Its protein product is CSAPSQGLYNSPLHF.

This chain joins TRBV19 and TRBJ1-2, with D maybe TRBD1 (6 bases). This CDR3 spans 15 amino acids. V shed 3 bases and J shed 5 bases, with 16 bases lying between them. CDR1 is LNHDA, CDR2 SQIVND, per germline (reference sequence). In DNA, the CDR3 is TGTGCCAGTAGTATTTCACAGGGCGGACTGTATGGCTACACCTTC. It is translated as CASSISQGGLYGYTF.

In its sample, this clonotype was seen many times. This rearrangement joins TRBV20-1 to TRBJ1-5; D may be TRBD1 (6 bases). Germline lookup yields CDR1 DFQATT and CDR2 SNEGSKA (reference sequence). The CDR3 extends over 16 amino acids. V lost 6 bases and J 3 bases, leaving 21 bases between the germline ends. For the CDR3, the DNA is TGCAGTGCCCGGCCAATAAACGGGGGGCTCAATCAGCCCCAGCATTTT. Translating it yields CSARPINGGLNQPQHF.

In its sample, this clonotype was seen many times. The J gene is TRBJ2-3, the V gene TRBV3-1; weak D call: TRBD1 (5 bases). The CDR3 has 14 amino acids. CDR1 is LGHDT, CDR2 YNNKEL, per germline (reference sequence). The V end lost 6 bases, the J end lost 5 bases, and 15 bases lay between the germline ends. This chain's CDR3 is CASRQEHGEDTQYF. The CDR3 nucleotides read TGTGCCAGCAGACAGGAACATGGTGAAGATACGCAGTATTTT.

This clonotype was detected a few times. One junction end does not reproduce the germline sequence, and a read error may be involved. The V and J genes are TRBV3-1 and TRBJ1-2; weak D call: TRBD1 (5 bases). CDR3 length: 13 residues. CDR1 and CDR2 (germline): LGHDT, YNNKEL (reference sequence). The CDR3, as DNA: TGTGCCAACAGCCCAGGAGGGGCCTCTGGCTACACCTTC. This codes for CANSPGGASGYTF.

This clonotype has just a few counts. The J gene is TRBJ2-2, the V gene TRBV20-1; 11 positions match TRBD2. Germline V gene data show CDR1 as DFQATT and CDR2 as SNEGSKA (reference sequence). The CDR3 totals 14 residues. V was pared by 4 bases and J by 5 bases, with 3 bases of the junction left unmatched. The CDR3 protein is CSATGTSGTGELFF. DNA of the CDR3: TGCAGTGCTACGGGGACTAGCGGTACCGGGGAGCTGTTTTTT.

J is TRBJ2-7 and V is TRBV4-2; TRBD2 matches 8 bases. Germline assignment: CDR1 LGHNA and CDR2 YNFKEQ. Losses at the gene ends were 5 bases for V and 1 base for J; bases not matched to a gene: 7. The CDR3 extends over 15 amino acids. CDR3 coding DNA: TGTGCCAGCAGCGGTTCTATAGCGGGGTCCTACGAGCAGTACTTC. This codes for CASSGSIAGSYEQYF.

This clonotype has just a few counts. The chain joins TRBV9 to TRBJ2-1; the D gene could be TRBD1 or TRBD2 (5 bases each). Germline V gene data show CDR1 as SGDLS and CDR2 as YYNGEE. V was cut by 1 base and J by 6 bases, with 17 bases left in between. The CDR3 length is 16 residues. CDR3: CASSVLGVSSPNEQFF. The CDR3 DNA sequence: TGTGCCAGCAGCGTATTGGGGGTCTCTTCGCCCAATGAGCAGTTCTTC.

This clonotype was seen ten or more times. This chain links TRBV9 with TRBJ2-3; TRBD2 might be the D (6 bases). The CDR3 runs 14 residues. Trimming removed 0 bases at V and 4 bases at J, with 9 bases between. The germline CDR1 and CDR2 sequences are SGDLS and YYNGEE. CDR3 in DNA: TGTGCCAGCAGCGTAGAGGTAGCGGCAGATACGCAGTATTTT. It encodes CASSVEVAADTQYF.

This clonotype occurred a few times. This chain joins TRBV20-1 and TRBJ1-5, with D perhaps TRBD1 (6 bases). Trimming took off 4 bases at V and 6 bases at J, with 16 bases between the two ends. The CDR3 length is 14 residues. Germline CDR1 reads DFQATT; CDR2 reads SNEGSKA (reference sequence). CDR3 residues: CSATKRGGFQPQHF. The CDR3 bases are TGCAGTGCTACAAAACGAGGGGGGTTTCAGCCCCAGCATTTT.

This clonotype was counted at least ten times. This chain connects TRBV6-1 to TRBJ1-6; TRBD1 matches at 7 bases. There are 16 residues in the CDR3. Germline loops: CDR1 MNHNS, CDR2 SASEGT. The V gene end was trimmed by 4 bases and the J gene end by 7 bases; junction bases not matched to a gene: 10. The CDR3 reads CASSARGAPGNSPLHF. The CDR3 coding sequence is TGTGCCAGCAGTGCCAGGGGGGCCCCGGGGAATTCACCCCTCCACTTT.

The chain carries TRBV6-1 and TRBJ2-3, with D unclear. This CDR3 comprises 16 residues. V dropped 3 bases and J dropped 1 base, with 14 bases sitting between them. The germline V gene encodes CDR1 MNHNS and CDR2 SASEGT. The CDR3: CASSDESAGRTDTQYF. The CDR3 DNA is TGTGCCAGCAGTGACGAGTCGGCAGGACGCACAGATACGCAGTATTTT.

This clonotype appeared many times. The chain links TRBV5-5 to TRBJ2-5; the D is unclear. Germline V gene sequence: CDR1 SGHKS, CDR2 YYEKEE (reference sequence). The CDR3 spans 14 residues. The ends were cut back, 1 base at V and 2 bases at J, with 9 bases in the middle. The CDR3 DNA sequence: TGTGCCAGCAGCTTGTCCCACTTTCAAGAGACCCAGTACTTC. This translates into CASSLSHFQETQYF.

This clonotype was detected once. A much larger clone is a single base away; this may be a read error. V and J are TRBV6-1 and TRBJ2-2, with a weak D call TRBD1 (5 bases). The DNA end favors TRBJ1-1, so the J call may be wrong. The V gene's germline CDR1 is MNHNS and CDR2 SASEGT. The CDR3 sequence is 13 residues long. Here the CDR3 reads CASSPLGVPGAFF. CDR3 coding DNA: TGTGCCAGCAGCCCTTTGGGGGTTCCTGGAGCTTTCTTT.

At least ten counts were recorded for this clonotype. The J gene is TRBJ1-2, the V gene TRBV28; D gene ambiguous. Germline V gene sequence: CDR1 MDHEN, CDR2 SYDVKM. The V and J ends lost 5 bases and 3 bases respectively, with 1 base between them. The CDR3 sequence is 10 residues long. DNA for the CDR3: TGTGCCAGCAGTGACTATGGCTACACCTTC. Protein: CASSDYGYTF.